These 22 T cell receptor beta chains share one sample of origin, sequenced in a study of monozygotic twins with inflammatory bowel disease. TCRdb reprocessed the 5' RACE reads, with one entry per CDR3 protein and no DNA. The table for this sample gives 400,000 to 500,000 distinct CDR3 sequences. The source material was blood. These receptors originate from a human donor with ulcerative colitis or Crohn's disease, or a healthy co-twin of an affected twin (not recorded which).

The chain joins TRBV7-2 to TRBJ2-5. The CDR3 is made up of 14 amino acids. Germline V gives CDR1 SGHTA, CDR2 FQGNSA. The CDR3 sequence: CASSRTGVQETQYF.

This chain connects TRBV28 to TRBJ1-5; as DNA is missing, the TRBD1 call by TCRdb cannot be tested. CDR1 is MDHEN, CDR2 SYDVKM, per germline. The CDR3 loop spans 16 amino acids. The CDR3 region is CASSSEFDRGRQPQHF. The whole variable domain, remainder taken from reference TRBV28 and TRBJ1-5, is DVKVTQSSRYLVKRTGEKVFLECVQDMDHENMFWYRQDPGLGLRLIYFSYDVKMKEKGDIPEGYSVSREKKERFSLILESASTNQTSMYLCASSSEFDRGRQPQHFGDGTRLSIL.

The chain carries TRBV27 and TRBJ1-5; TCRdb proposes TRBD1, but this gene call is untestable without DNA. The CDR3 has 14 residues. The V gene's germline CDR1 is MNHEY and CDR2 SMNVEV (reference sequence). Here the CDR3 reads CASGLPGALGAQHF.

The chain couples TRBV2 to TRBJ2-7; TCRdb proposes TRBD2, but this gene call is untestable without DNA. CDR1 and CDR2 (germline): SNHLY, FYNNEI. CDR3 length: 16 residues. The CDR3 spells CASRTGGRDLFYEQYF.

The V gene is TRBV28, the J gene TRBJ2-3; checking the TCRdb D call of TRBD2 is not possible without DNA. The CDR3 loop spans 13 amino acids. Germline V gene sequence: CDR1 MDHEN, CDR2 SYDVKM. This chain's CDR3 is CASKEGTTDTQYF.

The V and J genes are TRBV30 and TRBJ2-7; TCRdb lists TRBD2, though no DNA is available to test this call. This CDR3 contains 11 residues. The germline V gene encodes CDR1 GTSNPN and CDR2 SVGIG (reference sequence). CDR3 loop: CAWMREYEQYF.

The CDR3 sequence is CSAFSPGLAGGEQYF. The chain has TRBV20-1 and TRBJ2-7; the D gene TCRdb calls, TRBD2, cannot be checked with no DNA. Germline V gene lookup returns CDR1 DFQATT and CDR2 SNEGSKA (reference sequence). CDR3 length equals 15 residues.

J is TRBJ2-5 and V is TRBV3-1. From germline, CDR1 is LGHDT and CDR2 YNNKEL (reference sequence). This CDR3 has 16 residues. The CDR3 protein is CASSQGSVVTLETQYF.

The rearrangement joins TRBV7-9 to TRBJ1-3. Germline V gene data show CDR1 as SEHNR and CDR2 as FQNEAQ (reference sequence). This CDR3 is built from 16 residues. CDR3 sequence reads: CASSFQPRVSGNTIYF.

The genes are TRBV6-1 and TRBJ1-3. The V gene's germline CDR1 is MNHNS and CDR2 SASEGT. The CDR3 sequence is 13 residues long. This chain's CDR3 is CASLMLYGNTIYF.

V usage is TRBV6-1 and J usage is TRBJ1-5; TCRdb outputs TRBD1, but without DNA this stays unchecked. Germline assignment: CDR1 MNHNS and CDR2 SASEGT. CDR3 length: 16 amino acids. The CDR3 sequence is CASSPQTGWSNQPQHF.

J is TRBJ2-5 and V is TRBV29-1. Germline assignment: CDR1 SQVTM and CDR2 ANQGSEA. The CDR3 is 12 residues long. The CDR3: CSVLRSQETQYF.

The rearrangement uses TRBV20-1 and TRBJ1-3. CDR1 DFQATT and CDR2 SNEGSKA come from the germline V gene (reference sequence). CDR3 length: 13 residues. The CDR3 sequence: CSASAGSGNTIYF.

This chain connects TRBV6-2 or TRBV6-3 to TRBJ2-2. Germline CDR1 and CDR2: MNHEY and SVGEGT. The CDR3 is 12 amino acids. CDR3 loop: CASSSLAGELFF.

J is TRBJ2-3 and V is TRBV11-1. Germline-derived CDR1 and CDR2 are SGHAT and FQDESV (reference sequence). The CDR3 contains 17 residues. The CDR3 reads CASSLELNPSGTDTQYF.

The V call is TRBV11-2, the J call TRBJ1-4; the TCRdb call, TRBD1, lacks DNA for checking. From germline, CDR1 is SGHAT and CDR2 FQNNGV. The CDR3 is made up of 15 amino acids. CDR3 residues: CASSSRSKGDEKLFF.

The genes are TRBV5-5 and TRBJ1-1; the TCRdb call, TRBD1, lacks DNA for checking. This CDR3 has 15 residues. Germline assignment: CDR1 SGHKS and CDR2 YYEKEE (reference sequence). CDR3 amino acids: CASSWAGQGNTEAFF.

This chain joins TRBV27 and TRBJ2-7; TCRdb's D gene call, TRBD2, goes unchecked for lack of DNA. Germline lookup yields CDR1 MNHEY and CDR2 SMNVEV (reference sequence). The CDR3 consists of 13 residues. CDR3 sequence reads: CAAGSGARYEQYF.

This chain connects TRBV24-1 to TRBJ2-1; the D call of TRBD1 rests on TCRdb alone, since no DNA is present to check it. The CDR3 loop spans 13 amino acids. The germline gives CDR1 KGHDR, CDR2 SFDVKD. This CDR3 is CATSETGLDEQFF.

This rearrangement joins TRBV11-2 to TRBJ1-6. Per the germline V gene, CDR1 is SGHAT and CDR2 is FQNNGV. This CDR3 is 12 amino acids long. CDR3 loop: CASSLSKLPLHF.

J is TRBJ2-1 and V is TRBV20-1; the D gene TCRdb calls, TRBD2, cannot be checked with no DNA. Germline CDR1 DFQATT, CDR2 SNEGSKA (reference sequence). The CDR3 extends over 17 amino acids. The CDR3 sequence: CSATTQGREGSYNEQFF.

The gene calls are TRBV20-1 and TRBJ2-3; TCRdb's assignment of TRBD1 cannot be checked, as there is no DNA. The V gene's germline CDR1 is DFQATT and CDR2 SNEGSKA (reference sequence). CDR3 size: 15 residues. The CDR3 here is CSASGGGAGTDTQYF.